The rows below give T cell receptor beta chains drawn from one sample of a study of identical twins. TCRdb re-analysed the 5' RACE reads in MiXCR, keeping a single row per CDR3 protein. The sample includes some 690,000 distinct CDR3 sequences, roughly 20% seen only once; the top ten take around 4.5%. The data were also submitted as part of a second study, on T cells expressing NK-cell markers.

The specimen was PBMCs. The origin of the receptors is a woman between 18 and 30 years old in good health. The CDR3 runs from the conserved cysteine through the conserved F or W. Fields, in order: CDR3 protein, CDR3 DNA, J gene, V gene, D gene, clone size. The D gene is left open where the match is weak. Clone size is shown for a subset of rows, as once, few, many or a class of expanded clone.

CASSLHGAKDQPQHF | TGTGCCAGCAGTCTTCACGGGGCTAAGGATCAGCCCCAGCATTTT | TRBJ1-5 | TRBV12-3/TRBV12-4 | . | many
CASSTEVGGANEQFF | TGTGCCAGCAGCACAGAGGTTGGGGGGGCCAATGAGCAGTTCTTC | TRBJ2-1 | TRBV7-2 | . | .
CSVRGTGLNTEAFF | TGCAGCGTGAGGGGGACGGGACTGAACACTGAAGCTTTCTTT | TRBJ1-1 | TRBV29-1 | . | few
CAISDTGTSSYEQYF | TGTGCCATCAGTGACACCGGGACTAGTAGCTACGAGCAGTACTTC | TRBJ2-7 | TRBV10-3 | TRBD2 | few
CASSLIPQIYSGANVLTF | TGCGCCAGCAGCTTGATTCCTCAGATTTACTCTGGGGCCAACGTCCTGACTTTC | TRBJ2-6 | TRBV5-1 | . | .
CASSLGLGDEQFF | TGTGCCAGCAGCCTGGGACTAGGAGATGAGCAGTTCTTC | TRBJ2-1 | TRBV4-2 | TRBD2 | .
CASSQGGPRELFF | TGTGCCAGCAGCCAAGGCGGCCCCCGGGAGCTGTTTTTT | TRBJ2-2 | TRBV3-1 | . | few
CASSSGLDPQETQYF | TGTGCCAGCAGCTCTGGACTAGACCCCCAAGAGACCCAGTACTTC | TRBJ2-5 | TRBV5-6 | TRBD2 | .
CTGDRRSRENTGELFF | TGCACGGGGGACAGGAGGAGTCGGGAGAACACCGGGGAGCTGTTTTTT | TRBJ2-2 | TRBV29-1 | TRBD1 | few
CASSPPGFHEQFF | TGTGCCAGCTCACCACCGGGCTTCCATGAGCAGTTCTTC | TRBJ2-1 | TRBV18 | . | .
CATLKEPGGGYGYTF | TGTGCCACTCTCAAAGAGCCCGGAGGGGGCTATGGCTACACCTTC | TRBJ1-2 | TRBV27 | . | many
CASSLAFGTSGPTDTQYF | TGTGCCAGCAGCTTGGCGTTCGGGACTAGCGGACCCACAGATACGCAGTATTTT | TRBJ2-3 | TRBV5-4 | TRBD2 | .
CSASSLADTIYF | TGCAGTGCTTCTAGTCTCGCCGACACCATATATTTT | TRBJ1-3 | TRBV20-1 | . | .
CASSLRGGLREQYF | TGTGCCAGCAGCCTAAGGGGGGGCCTCCGGGAGCAGTACTTC | TRBJ2-7 | TRBV7-8 | . | .
CASSLGRASGANVLTF | TGCGCCAGCAGCCTCGGGAGGGCCTCTGGGGCCAACGTCCTGACTTTC | TRBJ2-6 | TRBV4-3 | TRBD2 | few
CASSLMRDGYTF | TGTGCCAGCAGCTTAATGCGAGATGGCTACACCTTC | TRBJ1-2 | TRBV7-2 | . | .
CASRVKASGRLEQFF | TGTGCCAGCAGGGTGAAGGCTAGCGGGAGATTAGAGCAGTTCTTC | TRBJ2-1 | TRBV12-3/TRBV12-4 | TRBD2 | .
CASTPSSGADTQYF | TGTGCCAGCACCCCCAGTTCGGGCGCAGATACGCAGTATTTT | TRBJ2-3 | TRBV27 | . | .
CASSPTASGIADTQYF | TGTGCCAGCAGCCCGACCGCTAGCGGGATAGCAGATACGCAGTATTTT | TRBJ2-3 | TRBV7-8 | TRBD2 | .
CASSFPDRASYEQYF | TGTGCCAGCAGCTTCCCGGACAGGGCGTCCTACGAGCAGTACTTC | TRBJ2-7 | TRBV7-9 | TRBD1 | few
CASSQASIRTGGTEAFF | TGCGCCAGCAGCCAAGCGAGTATAAGGACAGGTGGAACTGAAGCTTTCTTT | TRBJ1-1 | TRBV4-1 | TRBD1 | few
CATSDTPTGAFSTDTQYF | TGTGCCACCAGTGATACACCTACAGGGGCCTTCTCCACAGATACGCAGTATTTT | TRBJ2-3 | TRBV24-1 | TRBD1 | few
CASRADGARFSTDTQYF | TGTGCCAGCAGGGCCGACGGGGCCCGATTTAGTACAGATACGCAGTATTTT | TRBJ2-3 | TRBV5-5 | . | few
CASQGLGNQPQHF | TGTGCCAGCCAGGGTCTGGGCAATCAGCCCCAGCATTTT | TRBJ1-5 | TRBV7-9 | . | many
CASSPPVGGPETQYF | TGCGCCAGCAGCCCTCCAGTCGGGGGGCCGGAGACCCAGTACTTC | TRBJ2-5 | TRBV10-2 | . | few
CASSWALDTQYF | TGTGCCAGCAGCTGGGCCCTTGATACGCAGTATTTT | TRBJ2-3 | TRBV7-6 | . | few
CSAVPGTNDHEQYF | TGCAGTGCCGTCCCCGGGACTAACGACCACGAGCAGTACTTC | TRBJ2-7 | TRBV20-1 | TRBD2 | many
CASSGHHSENYNEQFF | TGTGCCAGCAGCGGTCACCATAGCGAGAACTACAATGAGCAGTTCTTC | TRBJ2-1 | TRBV9 | . | .
CASAERGGYTF | TGTGCCAGCGCGGAACGGGGAGGCTACACCTTC | TRBJ1-2 | TRBV25-1 | . | many
CASSVQGLTYTF | TGTGCCAGCAGCGTACAGGGTCTAACCTACACCTTC | TRBJ1-2 | TRBV7-2 | . | few
CASSLTYGVGDEQFF | TGCGCCAGCAGTTTAACCTATGGGGTCGGAGATGAGCAGTTCTTC | TRBJ2-1 | TRBV5-1 | . | few